Following are 31 T cell receptor beta chains from one sample sequenced in a study of post-analysis software for immune sequencing data (dated by TCRdb to about 2015). General findings and caveats noted by the study authors: A handful of TRBV segments, including TRBV5-6, TRBV5-1 and TRBV20-1, were significantly more frequent in patients than controls.

The method was PCR. Reads for this sample came from an Illumina HiSeq 2500. To reduce PCR and sequencing biases, unique molecular identifiers were incorporated into the TCR beta cDNA libraries. TCRdb handled the public reads itself, with Q25 trimming in fastp and clone calling in MiXCR, and kept productive beta chains. When rows share a CDR3 protein, they turn into one entry using the most common DNA and genes. For this sample the table gives about 430,000 distinct CDR3 sequences, of which 35% to 45% were detected only once. In total, the top ten clones hold 7.5% to 8.5% of the sample. Their antigens remain unidentified. The sample taken for sequencing was blood. Receptors were obtained from a girl aged 2 to 9 with multiple sclerosis.

This clonotype was counted once. V usage is TRBV4-1 and J usage is TRBJ1-2; D is undetermined. Germline V gene sequence: CDR1 MGHRA, CDR2 YSYEKL. V was trimmed by 2 bases and J by 8 bases, leaving 15 bases between them. CDR3 length equals 14 residues. CDR3 protein: CASSQLVSSRGYTF. The DNA for the CDR3 is TGCGCCAGCAGCCAACTTGTGTCGAGCCGGGGCTACACCTTC.

There are a few counts of this clonotype. The chain links TRBV7-2 to TRBJ2-3; TRBD1 matches at 8 bases. CDR1 is SGHTA, CDR2 FQGNSA, per germline. V was pared by 5 bases and J by 6 bases, with 7 bases of the junction left unmatched. The CDR3 contains 14 residues. DNA of the CDR3: TGTGCCAGCAGCCTCCGGGACAGGCGGGATACGCAGTATTTT. Protein sequence: CASSLRDRRDTQYF.

The chain combines TRBV7-9 with TRBJ2-3; TRBD2 matches 9 bases. Germline V gene lookup returns CDR1 SEHNR and CDR2 FQNEAQ (reference sequence). The J segment lost 3 bases and the V segment lost 2 bases, leaving 9 bases of the junction unmatched. The CDR3 is made up of 17 amino acids. The CDR3 spells CASSLHMSGRITDTQYF. In DNA, the CDR3 is TGTGCCAGCAGCTTACACATGAGCGGGAGGATAACAGATACGCAGTATTTT.

This clonotype was recorded a few times. The chain couples TRBV6-5 to TRBJ2-7; D gene uncertain. Germline values: CDR1 MNHEY, CDR2 SVGAGI. The CDR3 is 13 residues long. V lost 2 bases and J lost 7, with 12 bases in between. The CDR3 spells CASSYLPLLEQYF. CDR3 sequence (DNA): TGTGCCAGCAGTTACCTTCCCCTTTTAGAGCAGTACTTC.

Only a few counts were recorded for this clonotype. At one of its ends the junction is not consistent with the germline gene, which may arise from a read error. The chain couples TRBV10-3 to TRBJ1-4; D remains unclear. CDR3 length: 14 amino acids. Germline CDR1 is ENHRY and CDR2 is SYGVKD. The CDR3 loop reads CATSERGFGEKLFF. The CDR3 coding sequence is TGTGCCACCAGTGAAAGAGGGTTCGGTGAAAAACTGTTTTTT.

V gene TRBV7-6 combines with J gene TRBJ2-3, with TRBD2 matching 9 bases. The CDR3 sequence is 14 residues long. J lost 4 bases, V lost 5 bases, and 4 bases had no gene match. Germline CDR1 and CDR2: SGHVS and FNYEAQ. The DNA of the CDR3 is TGTGCCAGCAGCATTAGCGGGAGCGCAGATACGCAGTATTTT. Protein sequence: CASSISGSADTQYF.

At least ten counts were recorded for this clonotype. This chain uses TRBV6-6 with TRBJ1-2; D gene uncertain. The V end lost 2 bases, the J end lost 5 bases, and 15 bases lay between the germline ends. CDR1 is MNHNY and CDR2 is SVGAGI in the germline V gene (reference sequence). This CDR3 contains 15 residues. The CDR3 is CASSYLRRTLYGYTF. The CDR3 nucleotides are TGTGCCAGCAGTTACCTGAGAAGGACCCTATATGGCTACACCTTC.

This sequence joins TRBV7-9 and TRBJ2-3, with 8 positions matching TRBD1. The germline V gene encodes CDR1 SEHNR and CDR2 FQNEAQ (reference sequence). The CDR3 length is 16 residues. The ends lost 2 bases at V and 2 bases at J; junction bases unmatched: 6. The chain's CDR3 is CASSLWGQAITDTQYF. The DNA for the CDR3 is TGTGCCAGCAGCTTATGGGGACAGGCGATCACAGATACGCAGTATTTT.

This chain connects TRBV4-1 to TRBJ1-1; 7 bases fit TRBD1. The CDR3 covers 17 residues. Germline V gene sequence: CDR1 MGHRA, CDR2 YSYEKL. Germline trimming cut 6 bases from V and 0 bases from J; bases unmatched to any gene: 13. The CDR3 nucleotides are TGCGCCAGCAGTATTGGACAGGCCAAGACCCTGAACACTGAAGCTTTCTTT. Its translation: CASSIGQAKTLNTEAFF.

CDR3 region: CAISRAGLNSYEQYF. As DNA, the CDR3 is TGTGCCATCAGTCGAGCGGGACTTAACTCCTACGAGCAGTACTTC. This chain connects TRBV10-3 to TRBJ2-7; 7 positions match TRBD2. Germline assignment: CDR1 ENHRY and CDR2 SYGVKD. Unmatched junction bases numbered 7, after V lost 5 bases and J lost 0 bases. The CDR3 extends over 15 amino acids.

The genes are TRBV9 and TRBJ2-6; D unclear. The germline CDR1 and CDR2 sequences are SGDLS and YYNGEE. Trimming pared 2 bases from V and 4 bases from J, leaving 16 bases between. The CDR3 contains 17 residues. Here the CDR3 reads CASSVWRLRSGANVLTF. In DNA, the CDR3 is TGTGCCAGCAGCGTTTGGAGACTGAGATCAGGGGCCAACGTCCTGACTTTC.

This clonotype was counted only a few times. The chain links TRBV7-3 to TRBJ2-3; perhaps TRBD2 as D (5 bases). Germline CDR1 reads SGHTA; CDR2 reads FQGTGA. V lost 4 bases, J lost 5 bases, and 16 bases lay in between. The length of the CDR3 is 15 residues. In nucleotides, the CDR3 is TGTGCCAGCAGCTCCCCTGAACGGGAACTAGATACGCAGTATTTT. This codes for CASSSPERELDTQYF.

This clonotype was recorded a few times. The chain uses TRBV3-1 and TRBJ1-1; TRBD1 is a possible D gene (5 bases). The germline V and J ends were trimmed by 2 bases and 6 bases, with 19 bases remaining between them. This CDR3 is built from 16 residues. Germline CDR1 LGHDT, CDR2 YNNKEL (reference sequence). Here the CDR3 reads CASSQQGLSMYAEAFF. CDR3 in DNA: TGTGCCAGCAGCCAACAGGGCCTATCAATGTACGCTGAAGCTTTCTTT.

A few counts support this clonotype. V is TRBV29-1 and J is TRBJ2-3; TRBD1 matches 12 bases. Per the germline V gene, CDR1 is SQVTM and CDR2 is ANQGSEA. This CDR3 has 19 amino acids. The J segment lost 2 bases and the V segment lost 7 bases, leaving 19 bases of the junction unmatched. The CDR3 DNA follows: TGCAGCGCCGAGGGGATCCGGGACAGGGGGCTTAAGGACACAGATACGCAGTATTTT. Translation: CSAEGIRDRGLKDTDTQYF.

This clonotype occurred a few times. The rearrangement uses TRBV28 and TRBJ1-3; D call uncertain. The germline CDR1 and CDR2 sequences are MDHEN and SYDVKM. The V and J ends lost 7 bases and 2 bases respectively, with 15 bases between them. The CDR3 runs 15 residues. The CDR3 spells CASKDPGTTGNTIYF. The CDR3 bases are TGTGCCAGCAAAGACCCGGGAACAACTGGAAACACCATATATTTT.

The genes are TRBV27 and TRBJ2-7, with D perhaps matching TRBD1 (6 bases). V shed 3 bases and J shed 1 base, with 10 bases lying between them. This CDR3 is 14 amino acids long. Per the germline V gene, CDR1 is MNHEY and CDR2 is SMNVEV (reference sequence). The CDR3 DNA sequence: TGTGCCAGCAGTTTTGACAGGCTATCCTACGAGCAGTACTTC. This gives the protein CASSFDRLSYEQYF.

The chain is built from TRBV12-3 or TRBV12-4 and TRBJ2-1, with D perhaps assigned TRBD1 or TRBD2 (6 bases each). The CDR3 runs to 13 residues. V lost 7 bases and J lost 13, with 20 bases in between. The DNA of the CDR3 is TGTGCCAGCAAGGTGGAGGGGGGTGGGACCCAGTTCTTC. Protein product: CASKVEGGGTQFF.

The chain is built from TRBV7-6 and TRBJ2-1, with D uncertain. The germline gives CDR1 SGHVS, CDR2 FNYEAQ. Deletions cut 0 bases from V and 3 bases from J, with 15 bases between. This CDR3 has 17 residues. In DNA, the CDR3 is TGTGCCAGCAGCTTAGCTAGTGTATCCCACGGCTACAATGAGCAGTTCTTC. This encodes CASSLASVSHGYNEQFF.

This sequence joins TRBV7-2 and TRBJ1-5, with no clear D. CDR3 size: 15 residues. Germline CDR1 reads SGHTA; CDR2 reads FQGNSA. The germline V and J ends were trimmed by 1 base and 6 bases, with 13 bases remaining between them. The CDR3 spells CASSLVWALAQPQHF. CDR3 coding DNA: TGTGCCAGCAGCTTAGTGTGGGCTCTAGCTCAGCCCCAGCATTTT.

This rearrangement joins TRBV25-1 to TRBJ2-1; no firm D call. This CDR3 region has 16 residues. The germline CDR1 and CDR2 sequences are MGHDK and SYGVNS. V gave up 6 bases and J gave up 6 bases, with 21 bases separating them. CDR3 amino acids: CASSSTPLGYVNEQFF. CDR3 DNA sequence: TGTGCCAGCAGCTCGACTCCCCTGGGGTATGTCAATGAGCAGTTCTTC.

The CDR3 sequence is CATSDSRQDVGETQYF. The CDR3 nucleotides are TGTGCCACCAGTGATTCCCGACAAGACGTTGGAGAGACCCAGTACTTC. The chain joins TRBV24-1 to TRBJ2-7; D gene uncertain. The end of the DNA is better explained by TRBJ2-5, so the J call may be wrong. Looked up from germline, CDR1 is KGHDR and CDR2 is SFDVKD. The CDR3 extends over 16 amino acids.

Points on this clonotype: A much larger clonotype is one base distant, so this may be a read error. The V and J genes are TRBV6-2 or TRBV6-3 and TRBJ2-7; D not certain. Germline CDR1 reads MNHEY; CDR2 reads SVGEGT. V lost 3 bases and J lost 4, with 4 bases in between. This CDR3 spans 11 amino acids. The CDR3 nucleotides are TGTGCCAGCAGTTATAGGTACGAGCAGTACTTC. This sequence encodes CASSYRYEQYF.

The genes are TRBV12-3 or TRBV12-4 and TRBJ1-2, with 9 positions matching TRBD1. This CDR3 region has 15 residues. Trimming cost V 6 bases and J 4 bases; bases outside gene matches: 9. This CDR3 is CASRTGTGRTYGYTF. The CDR3 nucleotides read TGTGCCAGCAGGACCGGGACAGGGCGTACCTATGGCTACACCTTC.

This clonotype was observed a handful of times. In DNA, the CDR3 is TGCGCCAGCAGCCAAGACCCGACAGGCGGAGGGGAGACCCAGTACTTC. Translation gives CASSQDPTGGGETQYF. V usage is TRBV4-3 and J usage is TRBJ2-4; the D call may be TRBD1 or TRBD2 (6 bases each). The closer fit of TRBJ2-5 to the DNA end suggests the J call may be wrong. The germline gives CDR1 LGHNA, CDR2 YSLEER. The CDR3 totals 16 residues.

This clonotype has just one count. The gene calls are TRBV12-3 or TRBV12-4 and TRBJ2-3, with a possible D match to TRBD1 (7 bases). The CDR3 has 16 residues. V gave up 5 bases and J gave up 6 bases, with 21 bases separating them. DNA for the CDR3: TGTGCCAGCAGTCCCAGGAGGGGGCATAGAGGGGATACGCAGTATTTT. This encodes CASSPRRGHRGDTQYF.

The gene calls are TRBV20-1 and TRBJ2-1; D is uncertain. Germline V lookup: CDR1 DFQATT, CDR2 SNEGSKA (reference sequence). V dropped 0 bases and J dropped 8 bases, with 14 bases sitting between them. CDR3 size: 14 residues. The CDR3 protein is CSARDASSVDEQFF. The CDR3 DNA reads TGCAGTGCTAGAGACGCCTCATCCGTAGATGAGCAGTTCTTC.

V and J are TRBV28 and TRBJ2-1; tentative D call: TRBD2 (6 bases). CDR1 and CDR2 (germline): MDHEN, SYDVKM. This CDR3 is built from 14 residues. Deletions cut 6 bases from V and 10 bases from J, with 19 bases between. CDR3 DNA sequence: TGTGCCAGCAGAAGCGGGCCGATCTCCTACGAGCAGTTCTTC. The encoded protein is CASRSGPISYEQFF.

This clonotype was seen more than once but under ten times. The chain links TRBV4-3 to TRBJ1-5; D is ambiguous. From germline, CDR1 is LGHNA and CDR2 YSLEER. The CDR3 has 15 amino acids. V lost 3 bases, J lost 0 bases, and 9 bases lay in between. DNA for the CDR3: TGCGCCAGCAGCCATAATGTAAATAGCAATCAGCCCCAGCATTTT. Translation: CASSHNVNSNQPQHF.

This clonotype turned up a few times. The chain has TRBV7-6 and TRBJ2-7; D is perhaps TRBD2 (6 bases). Trimming took off 2 bases at V and 6 bases at J, with 14 bases between the two ends. The CDR3 is made up of 14 amino acids. Germline V gene sequence: CDR1 SGHVS, CDR2 FNYEAQ. The DNA for the CDR3 is TGTGCCAGCAGCTTAACCCGACTAGACCTCGAGCAGTACTTC. As protein: CASSLTRLDLEQYF.

In this sample, this clonotype turned up a few times. This sequence joins TRBV29-1 and TRBJ2-1; D might be TRBD2 (7 bases). Germline CDR1 reads SQVTM; CDR2 reads ANQGSEA. This CDR3 has 13 residues. With 5 bases removed from V and 7 bases from J, the gap between germline ends came to 15 bases. The CDR3 DNA reads TGCAGCGTTCAACAGGGAGCGGGGAATGAGCAGTTCTTC. Translated: CSVQQGAGNEQFF.

This chain connects TRBV4-1 to TRBJ1-2; D is uncertain. Trimming took 3 bases from V and 3 from J, leaving 14 bases between them. Germline CDR1 is MGHRA and CDR2 is YSYEKL. The CDR3 sequence is 15 residues long. CDR3 sequence: CASSQGMVFDYGYTF. CDR3 nucleotides: TGCGCCAGCAGCCAGGGAATGGTGTTCGACTATGGCTACACCTTC.